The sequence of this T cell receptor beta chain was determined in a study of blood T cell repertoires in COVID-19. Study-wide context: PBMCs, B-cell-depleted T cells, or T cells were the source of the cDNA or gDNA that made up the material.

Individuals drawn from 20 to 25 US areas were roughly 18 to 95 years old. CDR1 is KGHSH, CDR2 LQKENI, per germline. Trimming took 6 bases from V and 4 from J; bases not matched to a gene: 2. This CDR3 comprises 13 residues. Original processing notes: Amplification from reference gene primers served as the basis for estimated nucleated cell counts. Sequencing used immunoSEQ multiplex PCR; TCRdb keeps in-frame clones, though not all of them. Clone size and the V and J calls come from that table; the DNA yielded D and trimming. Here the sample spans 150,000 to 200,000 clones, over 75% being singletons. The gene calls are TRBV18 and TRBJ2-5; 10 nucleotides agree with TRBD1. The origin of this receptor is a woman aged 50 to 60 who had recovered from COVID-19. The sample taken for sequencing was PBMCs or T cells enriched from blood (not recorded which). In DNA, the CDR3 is TGTGCCAGCTCGGACAGGGGGATAGAGACCCAGTACTTC. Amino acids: CASSDRGIETQYF.